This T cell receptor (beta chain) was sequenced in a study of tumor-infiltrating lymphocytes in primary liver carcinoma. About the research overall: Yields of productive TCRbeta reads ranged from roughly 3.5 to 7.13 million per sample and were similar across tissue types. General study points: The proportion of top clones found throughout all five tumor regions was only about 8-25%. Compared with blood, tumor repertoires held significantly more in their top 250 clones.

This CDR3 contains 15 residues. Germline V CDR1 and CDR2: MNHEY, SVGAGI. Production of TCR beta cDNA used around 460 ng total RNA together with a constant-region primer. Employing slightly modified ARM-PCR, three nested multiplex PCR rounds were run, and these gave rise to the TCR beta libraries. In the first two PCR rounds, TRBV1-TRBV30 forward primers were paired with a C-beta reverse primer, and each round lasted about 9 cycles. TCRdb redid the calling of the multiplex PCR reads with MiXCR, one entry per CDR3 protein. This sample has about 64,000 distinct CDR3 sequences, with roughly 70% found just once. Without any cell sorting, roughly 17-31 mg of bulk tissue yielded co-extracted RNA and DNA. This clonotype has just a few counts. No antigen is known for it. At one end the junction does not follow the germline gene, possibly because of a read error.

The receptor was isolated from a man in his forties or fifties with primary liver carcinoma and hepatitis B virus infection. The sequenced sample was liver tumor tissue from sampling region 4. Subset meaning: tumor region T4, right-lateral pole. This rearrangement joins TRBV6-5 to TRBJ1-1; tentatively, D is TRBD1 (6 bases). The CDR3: CASSYLGQLNTEAFF. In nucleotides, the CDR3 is TGTGCCAGCAGTTACCTCGGACAGCTGAACACTGAAGCTTTCTTC.